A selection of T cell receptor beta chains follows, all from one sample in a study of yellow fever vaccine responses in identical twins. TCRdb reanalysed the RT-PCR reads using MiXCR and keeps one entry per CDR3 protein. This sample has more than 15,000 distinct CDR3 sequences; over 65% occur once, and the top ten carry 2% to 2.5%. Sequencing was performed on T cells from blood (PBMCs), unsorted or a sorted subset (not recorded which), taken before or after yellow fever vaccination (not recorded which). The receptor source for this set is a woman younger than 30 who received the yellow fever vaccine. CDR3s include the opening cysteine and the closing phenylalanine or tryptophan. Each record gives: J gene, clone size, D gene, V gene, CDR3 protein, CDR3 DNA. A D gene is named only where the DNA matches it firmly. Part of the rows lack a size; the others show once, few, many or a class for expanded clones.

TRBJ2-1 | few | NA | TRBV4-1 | CASSQGTAFSYNEQFF | TGCGCCAGCAGCCAAGGGACAGCCTTCTCCTACAATGAGCAGTTCTTC
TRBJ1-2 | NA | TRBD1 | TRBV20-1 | CSAPLGDRVDFTF | TGCAGTGCCCCCTTAGGGGACAGGGTGGATTTCACCTTC
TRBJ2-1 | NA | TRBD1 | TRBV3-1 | CASSQRDRVYNEQFF | TGTGCCAGCAGCCAACGGGACAGGGTCTACAATGAGCAGTTCTTC
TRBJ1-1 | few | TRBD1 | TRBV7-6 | CASSPTGGNTEAFF | TGTGCCAGCAGCCCCACAGGGGGCAACACTGAAGCTTTCTTT
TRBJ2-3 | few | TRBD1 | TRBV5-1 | CASSSGQGADTQYF | TGCGCCAGCAGCTCTGGACAGGGGGCTGATACGCAGTATTTT
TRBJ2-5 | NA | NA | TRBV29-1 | CSLRLRGRGEETQYF | TGCAGCTTGCGTCTACGGGGGCGCGGGGAAGAGACCCAGTACTTC
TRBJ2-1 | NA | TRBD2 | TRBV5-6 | CASSSPGGRRNEQFF | TGTGCCAGCAGCTCCCCGGGAGGCCGGAGGAATGAGCAGTTCTTC
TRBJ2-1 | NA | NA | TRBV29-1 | CSVENNEQFF | TGCAGCGTCGAAAACAATGAGCAGTTCTTC
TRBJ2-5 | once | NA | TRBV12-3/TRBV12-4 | CATQNWYQETQYF | TGTGCCACCCAGAACTGGTACCAAGAGACCCAGTACTTC
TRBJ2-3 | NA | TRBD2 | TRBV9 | CASSVWGGTDTQYF | TGTGCCAGCAGCGTCTGGGGGGGAACAGATACGCAGTATTTT
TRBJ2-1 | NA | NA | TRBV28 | CASSITSYRWGEQFF | TGTGCCAGCAGTATCACGAGTTACAGATGGGGTGAGCAGTTCTTC
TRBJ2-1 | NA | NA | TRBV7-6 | CASSQTLGVEFF | TGTGCCAGCAGCCAGACCTTAGGAGTGGAGTTCTTC
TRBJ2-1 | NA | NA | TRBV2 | CASSEEASSYNEQFF | TGTGCCAGCAGTGAAGAGGCTAGCTCCTACAATGAGCAGTTCTTC
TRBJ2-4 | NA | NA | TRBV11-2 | CASSIGQTLAKNIQYF | TGTGCCAGCAGCATAGGACAGACCCTAGCCAAAAACATTCAGTACTTC
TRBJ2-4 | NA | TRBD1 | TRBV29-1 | CSVEDLLGQGTNIQYF | TGCAGCGTTGAAGATCTTTTAGGACAGGGCACAAACATTCAGTACTTC
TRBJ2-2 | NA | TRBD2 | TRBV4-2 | CASSQDTSGGSAGELFF | TGTGCCAGCAGCCAAGATACTAGCGGGGGATCGGCCGGGGAGCTGTTTTTT
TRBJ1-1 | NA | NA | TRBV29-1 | CSVDRGVGTEAFF | TGCAGCGTTGATAGGGGGGTTGGCACTGAAGCTTTCTTT